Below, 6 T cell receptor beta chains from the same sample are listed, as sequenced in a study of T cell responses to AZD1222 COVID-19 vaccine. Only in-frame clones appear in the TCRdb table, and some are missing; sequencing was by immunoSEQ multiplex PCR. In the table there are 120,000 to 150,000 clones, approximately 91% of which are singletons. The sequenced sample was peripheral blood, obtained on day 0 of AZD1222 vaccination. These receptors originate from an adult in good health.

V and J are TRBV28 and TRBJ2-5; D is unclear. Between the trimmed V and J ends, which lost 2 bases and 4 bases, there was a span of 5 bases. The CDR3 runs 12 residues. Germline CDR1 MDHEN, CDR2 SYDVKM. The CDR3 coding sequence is TGTGCCAGCAGTTTAGATGGAGAGACCCAGTACTTC. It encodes CASSLDGETQYF.

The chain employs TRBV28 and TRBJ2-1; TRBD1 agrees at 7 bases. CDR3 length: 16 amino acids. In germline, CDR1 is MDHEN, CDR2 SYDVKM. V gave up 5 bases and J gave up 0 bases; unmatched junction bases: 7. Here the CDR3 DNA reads TGTGCCAGCAGTCCAGGGACAGTTAGCTCCTACAATGAGCAGTTCTTC. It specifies CASSPGTVSSYNEQFF. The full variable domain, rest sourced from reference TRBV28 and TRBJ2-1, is DVKVTQSSRYLVKRTGEKVFLECVQDMDHENMFWYRQDPGLGLRLIYFSYDVKMKEKGDIPEGYSVSREKKERFSLILESASTNQTSMYLCASSPGTVSSYNEQFFGPGTRLTVL.

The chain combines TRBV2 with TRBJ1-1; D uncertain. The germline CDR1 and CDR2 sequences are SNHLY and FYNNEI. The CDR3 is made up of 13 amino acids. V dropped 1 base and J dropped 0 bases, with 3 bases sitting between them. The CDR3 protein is CASSEVVNTEAFF. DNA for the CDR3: TGTGCCAGCAGTGAAGTCGTGAACACTGAAGCTTTCTTT.

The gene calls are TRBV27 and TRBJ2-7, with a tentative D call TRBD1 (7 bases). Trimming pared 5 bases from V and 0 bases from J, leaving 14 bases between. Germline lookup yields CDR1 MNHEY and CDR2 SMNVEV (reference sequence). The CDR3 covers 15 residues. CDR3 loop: CASSLRQGGSYEQYF. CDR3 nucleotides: TGTGCCAGCAGTCTCCGACAGGGAGGCTCCTACGAGCAGTACTTC.

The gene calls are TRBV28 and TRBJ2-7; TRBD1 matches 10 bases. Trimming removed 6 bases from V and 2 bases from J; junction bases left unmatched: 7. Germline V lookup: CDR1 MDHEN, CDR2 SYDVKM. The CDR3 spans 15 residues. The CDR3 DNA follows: TGTGCCAGCAGGTCGCCCGGGACAGGGGCCTACGAGCAGTACTTC. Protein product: CASRSPGTGAYEQYF.

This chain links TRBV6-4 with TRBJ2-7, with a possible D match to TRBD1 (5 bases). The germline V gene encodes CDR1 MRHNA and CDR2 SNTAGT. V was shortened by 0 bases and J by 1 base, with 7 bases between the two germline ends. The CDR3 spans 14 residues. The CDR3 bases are TGTGCCAGCAGTGACTCGCCAGGGTCCTACGAGCAGTACTTC. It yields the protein CASSDSPGSYEQYF.